The 3 T cell receptor beta chains below come from one sample, sequenced in a study of T cell repertoires in cytomegalovirus infection. TCRdb ran MiXCR on the reads and lists one entry per CDR3 protein. In the table there are about 320,000 distinct CDR3 sequences, 9% to 9.5% of which are singletons. The sample comprised PBMCs. The receptors were sampled from a human donor in good health (CMV status not recorded). Some clones in this sample may be carry-over from other donors' samples.

This clonotype was counted ten times or more. The CDR3 spells CASSWGLAVDTQYF. In nucleotides, the CDR3 is TGTGCCAGCAGCTGGGGACTAGCCGTCGATACGCAGTATTTT. The chain couples TRBV7-2 to TRBJ2-3; 9 positions agree with TRBD2. Per the germline V gene, CDR1 is SGHTA and CDR2 is FQGNSA. Trimming removed 4 bases from V and 6 bases from J; junction bases left unmatched: 5. The CDR3 covers 14 residues. Full variable domain (rest looked up from reference TRBV7-2 and TRBJ2-3): GAGVSQSPSNKVTEKGKDVELRCDPISGHTALYWYRQSLGQGLEFLIYFQGNSAPDKSGLPSDRFSAERTGGSVSTLTIQRTQQEDSAVYLCASSWGLAVDTQYFGPGTRLTVL.

The chain links TRBV11-2 to TRBJ2-2; D possibly corresponds to TRBD1 (6 bases). Trimming pared 3 bases from V and 6 bases from J, leaving 14 bases between. The CDR3 length is 15 residues. The germline CDR1 and CDR2 sequences are SGHAT and FQNNGV. The CDR3: CASSFNRALSGELFF. The CDR3 DNA reads as TGTGCCAGCAGCTTTAACAGGGCGCTCTCCGGGGAGCTGTTTTTT.

V usage is TRBV7-2 and J usage is TRBJ2-1; 14 bases match TRBD2. Germline trimming cut 5 bases from V and 13 bases from J; bases unmatched to any gene: 4. CDR3 length equals 13 residues. Germline loops: CDR1 SGHTA, CDR2 FQGNSA. Written as DNA, the CDR3 is TGTGCCAGCAGCCCAGGACTAGCGGGGGGACAGTTCTTC. As protein: CASSPGLAGGQFF.